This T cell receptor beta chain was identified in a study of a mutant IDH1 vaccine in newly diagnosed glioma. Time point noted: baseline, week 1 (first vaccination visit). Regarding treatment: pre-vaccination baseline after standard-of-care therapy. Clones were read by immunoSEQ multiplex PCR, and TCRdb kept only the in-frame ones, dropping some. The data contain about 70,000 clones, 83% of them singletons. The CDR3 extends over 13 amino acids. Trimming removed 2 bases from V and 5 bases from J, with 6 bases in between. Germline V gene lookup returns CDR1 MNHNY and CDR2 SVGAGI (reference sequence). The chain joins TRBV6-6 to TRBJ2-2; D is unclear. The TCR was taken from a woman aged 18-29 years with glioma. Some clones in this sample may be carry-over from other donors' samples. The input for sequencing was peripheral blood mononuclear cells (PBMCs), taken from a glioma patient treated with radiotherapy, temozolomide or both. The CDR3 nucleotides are TGTGCCAGCAGTTACCTTCCGACCGGGGAGCTGTTTTTT. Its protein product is CASSYLPTGELFF.